This is a list of T cell receptor beta chains from one sample in a study of blood T cell repertoires in COVID-19. This table comes from immunoSEQ multiplex PCR, and its TCRdb copy is limited to in-frame clones, with some not included. The table shows about 270,000 clones, with roughly nine tenths occurring only once. What was sequenced was peripheral blood. The receptors originated from a woman in her 30s with COVID-19, enrolled during active disease. Both conserved end residues are part of each CDR3. The D gene is left open where the match is weak. Clone size is shown for a subset of rows, as once, few, many or a class of expanded clone.

size,J,V,D,CDR3,DNA
-,TRBJ2-4,TRBV7-6,-,CASSLGTENIQYF,TGTGCCAGCAGCTTAGGGACAGAGAACATTCAGTACTTC
-,TRBJ2-5,TRBV5-1,-,CASSSLAGPTQETQYF,TGCGCCAGCAGCAGTTTGGCGGGCCCGACACAAGAGACCCAGTACTTC
-,TRBJ2-7,TRBV5-4,TRBD1,CASSLGTVSSYEQYF,TGTGCCAGCAGCCTAGGGACAGTTAGCTCCTACGAGCAGTACTTC
few,TRBJ2-2,TRBV3-1/TRBV3-2,TRBD1,CASTLGQGETGELFF,TGTGCCAGCACCCTTGGACAGGGGGAAACCGGGGAGCTGTTTTTT
-,TRBJ1-1,TRBV5-1,-,CASSPTGGRGTEAFF,TGCGCCAGCAGCCCCACGGGCGGTAGGGGCACTGAAGCTTTCTTT
-,TRBJ2-5,TRBV10-1,TRBD2,CASSPWTSGEETQYF,TGCGCCAGCAGTCCCTGGACTAGCGGGGAGGAGACCCAGTACTTC
many,TRBJ2-1,TRBV5-1,-,CASSFLGSSSYNEQFF,TGCGCCAGCAGCTTCCTGGGCTCCAGCTCCTACAATGAGCAGTTCTTC
-,TRBJ2-1,TRBV18,TRBD2,CASSPPVRTSSYNEQFF,TGTGCCAGCTCACCACCTGTCAGGACTAGCTCCTACAATGAGCAGTTCTTC
-,TRBJ2-7,TRBV7-7,TRBD1,CASSLAGGGLHEQYF,TGTGCCAGCAGCTTAGCAGGGGGCGGGTTACACGAGCAGTACTTC
once,TRBJ2-5,TRBV3-1/TRBV3-2,TRBD1,CASSRGTGVRVTQYF,TGTGCCAGCAGCCGGGGGACAGGCGTCCGGGTGACCCAGTACTTC
-,TRBJ2-7,TRBV28,TRBD1,CASRGGQDLSYEQYF,TGTGCCAGCAGGGGGGGACAGGACCTCTCCTACGAGCAGTACTTC
once,TRBJ2-3,TRBV7-9,TRBD2,CASSLGTSGGLTDTQYF,TGTGCCAGCAGCTTGGGAACTAGCGGGGGGTTGACAGATACGCAGTATTTT
-,TRBJ2-4,TRBV5-4,TRBD2,CASSLFSGGAVAKNIQYF,TGTGCCAGCAGCTTGTTTAGCGGGGGGGCCGTAGCCAAAAACATTCAGTACTTC
few,TRBJ1-6,TRBV2,-,CASSTDRNSPLHF,TGTGCCAGCAGTACCGACAGGAATTCACCCCTCCACTTT
once,TRBJ2-3,TRBV30,-,CAWSTSGWTDTQYF,TGTGCCTGGAGCACATCGGGGTGGACAGATACGCAGTATTTT
-,TRBJ2-7,TRBV18,-,CASSLSGVYSYEQYF,TGTGCCAGCTCACTTTCAGGGGTCTATTCCTACGAGCAGTACTTC
-,TRBJ1-3,TRBV4-1,TRBD1,CASSQDRGLGNTIYF,TGCGCCAGCAGCCAAGACAGGGGGCTCGGAAACACCATATATTTT
-,TRBJ1-6,TRBV19,-,CASSRPIMGTLDNSPLHF,TGTGCCAGTAGCCGCCCGATTATGGGGACTCTGGACAATTCACCCCTCCACTTT
-,TRBJ1-1,TRBV3-1/TRBV3-2,-,CASSQAPGRGNTEAFF,TGTGCCAGCAGCCAAGCTCCCGGACGGGGGAACACTGAAGCTTTCTTT
few,TRBJ1-6,TRBV11-2,-,CASSLGRELGSPLHF,TGTGCCAGCAGCTTAGGCAGGGAATTGGGCTCACCCCTCCACTTT